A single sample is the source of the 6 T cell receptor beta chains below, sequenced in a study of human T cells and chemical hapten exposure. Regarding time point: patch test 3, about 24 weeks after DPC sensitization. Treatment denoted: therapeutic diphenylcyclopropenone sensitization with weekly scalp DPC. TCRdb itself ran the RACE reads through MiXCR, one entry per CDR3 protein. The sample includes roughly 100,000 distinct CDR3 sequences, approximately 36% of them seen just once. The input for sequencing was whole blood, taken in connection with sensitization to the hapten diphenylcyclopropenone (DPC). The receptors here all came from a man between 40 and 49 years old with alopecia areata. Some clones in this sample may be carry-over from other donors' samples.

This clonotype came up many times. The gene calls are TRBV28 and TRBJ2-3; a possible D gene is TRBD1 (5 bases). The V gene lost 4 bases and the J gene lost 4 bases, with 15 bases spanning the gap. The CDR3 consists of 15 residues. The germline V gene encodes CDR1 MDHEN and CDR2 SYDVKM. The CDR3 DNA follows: TGTGCCAGCAGTTCCTTAGCAGGGATTTCAGATACGCAGTATTTT. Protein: CASSSLAGISDTQYF.

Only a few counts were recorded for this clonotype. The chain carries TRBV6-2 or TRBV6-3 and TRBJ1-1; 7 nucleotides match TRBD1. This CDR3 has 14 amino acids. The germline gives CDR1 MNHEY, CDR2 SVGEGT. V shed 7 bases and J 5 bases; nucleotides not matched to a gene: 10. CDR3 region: CASTHGQGGTEAFF. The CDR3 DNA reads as TGTGCCAGCACTCACGGGCAGGGGGGGACTGAAGCTTTCTTT.

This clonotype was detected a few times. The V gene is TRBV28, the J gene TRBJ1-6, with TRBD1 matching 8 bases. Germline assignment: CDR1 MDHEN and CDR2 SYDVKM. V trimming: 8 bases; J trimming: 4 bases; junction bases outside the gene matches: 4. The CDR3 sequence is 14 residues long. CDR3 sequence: CASLQGGYNSPLHF. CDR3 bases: TGTGCCAGCCTACAGGGGGGTTATAATTCACCCCTCCACTTT.

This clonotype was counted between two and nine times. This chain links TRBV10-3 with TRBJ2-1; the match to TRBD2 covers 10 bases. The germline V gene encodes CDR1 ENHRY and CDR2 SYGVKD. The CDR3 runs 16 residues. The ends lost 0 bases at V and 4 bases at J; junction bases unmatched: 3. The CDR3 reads CAISESKLAGYNEQFF. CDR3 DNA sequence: TGTGCCATCAGTGAGTCGAAACTAGCGGGATACAATGAGCAGTTCTTC.

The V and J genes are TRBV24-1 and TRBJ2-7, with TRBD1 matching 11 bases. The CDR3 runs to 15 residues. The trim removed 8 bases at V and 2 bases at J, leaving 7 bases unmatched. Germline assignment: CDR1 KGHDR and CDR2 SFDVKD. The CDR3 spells CATIRSGQGAYEQYV. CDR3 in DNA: TGTGCCACCATAAGGTCGGGACAGGGGGCCTACGAGCAGTACGTC.

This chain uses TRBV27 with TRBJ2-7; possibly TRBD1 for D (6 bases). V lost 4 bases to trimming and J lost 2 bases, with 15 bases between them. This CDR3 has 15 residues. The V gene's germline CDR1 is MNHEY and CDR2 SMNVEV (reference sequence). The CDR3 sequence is CASSSKPTGTYEQYF. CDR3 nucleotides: TGTGCCAGCAGTTCCAAGCCCACAGGGACCTACGAGCAGTACTTC.